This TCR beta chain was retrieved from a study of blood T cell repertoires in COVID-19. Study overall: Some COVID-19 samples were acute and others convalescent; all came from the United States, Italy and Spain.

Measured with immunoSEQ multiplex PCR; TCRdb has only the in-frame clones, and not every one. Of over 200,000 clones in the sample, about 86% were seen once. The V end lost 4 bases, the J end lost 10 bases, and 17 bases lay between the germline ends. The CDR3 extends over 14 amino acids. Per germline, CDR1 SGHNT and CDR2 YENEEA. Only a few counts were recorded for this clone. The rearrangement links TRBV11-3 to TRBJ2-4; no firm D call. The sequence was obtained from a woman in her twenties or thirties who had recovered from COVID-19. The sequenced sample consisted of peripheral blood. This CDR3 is CASSSSRLSPIQYF. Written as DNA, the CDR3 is TGTGCCAGCAGCTCGTCACGCCTAAGCCCAATTCAGTACTTC.